These T cell receptor beta chains were read from a single sample in a study of Ad26.COV2.S vaccination and SARS-CoV-2 variants. Sequenced by immunoSEQ multiplex PCR; TCRdb stores in-frame clones only, minus some. The sample contains around 320,000 clones, roughly 84% of which appear only once. Source: peripheral blood, taken in a trial of Ad26.COV2.S vaccine versus placebo. The source is a person aged 18-60 years who received the Ad26.COV2.S COVID-19 vaccine or a placebo. The CDR3 runs from the conserved cysteine through the conserved F or W. Fields, in order: J gene, V gene, D gene, clone size, CDR3 protein, CDR3 DNA. A D gene is named only where the DNA matches it firmly. Rows may omit the clone size; those that give it use once, few, many or a size class.

j_gene: TRBJ1-3; v_gene: TRBV6-6; d_gene: .; abundance: .; CDR3aa: CASSSPHQAGNTIYF; CDR3nt: TGTGCCAGCAGTTCACCCCATCAAGCGGGAAACACCATATATTTT
j_gene: TRBJ2-1; v_gene: TRBV20-1; d_gene: .; abundance: .; CDR3aa: CSASTGTAYNEQFF; CDR3nt: TGCAGTGCTAGTACGGGGACTGCCTACAATGAGCAGTTCTTC
j_gene: TRBJ1-2; v_gene: TRBV5-1; d_gene: .; abundance: .; CDR3aa: CASSLGAPMGYGYTF; CDR3nt: TGCGCCAGCAGCTTGGGCGCCCCCATGGGGTATGGCTACACCTTC
j_gene: TRBJ2-3; v_gene: TRBV4-1; d_gene: TRBD1; abundance: .; CDR3aa: CASSQDGGQGITDTQYF; CDR3nt: TGCGCCAGCAGCCAAGATGGAGGACAGGGGATCACAGATACGCAGTATTTT
j_gene: TRBJ1-6; v_gene: TRBV27; d_gene: .; abundance: .; CDR3aa: CASRPIQNGGFYNSPLHF; CDR3nt: TGTGCCAGCAGGCCGATCCAAAATGGGGGTTTTTATAATTCACCCCTCCACTTT
j_gene: TRBJ2-2; v_gene: TRBV7-9; d_gene: .; abundance: .; CDR3aa: CASSSLAEGGGELFF; CDR3nt: TGTGCCAGCAGCTCCCTTGCCGAGGGGGGCGGGGAGCTGTTTTTT
j_gene: TRBJ1-1; v_gene: TRBV9; d_gene: .; abundance: .; CDR3aa: CASSDSIQGSNTEAFF; CDR3nt: TGTGCCAGCAGCGACTCCATCCAGGGCTCGAACACTGAAGCTTTCTTT
j_gene: TRBJ2-7; v_gene: TRBV28; d_gene: .; abundance: .; CDR3aa: CASSPARGVPYEQYF; CDR3nt: TGTGCCAGCAGCCCCGCCCGAGGGGTCCCCTACGAGCAGTACTTC
j_gene: TRBJ1-6; v_gene: TRBV6-5; d_gene: .; abundance: .; CDR3aa: CASSYDTNSPLHF; CDR3nt: TGTGCCAGCAGTTACGACACGAATTCACCCCTCCACTTT
j_gene: TRBJ2-1; v_gene: TRBV2; d_gene: TRBD2; abundance: .; CDR3aa: CASRRGLAGSWAAPFF; CDR3nt: TGTGCCAGCAGGAGGGGGTTAGCGGGGAGTTGGGCCGCGCCGTTCTTC
j_gene: TRBJ2-3; v_gene: TRBV7-2; d_gene: .; abundance: .; CDR3aa: CASSLNPTSSGLDTQYF; CDR3nt: TGTGCCAGCAGCCTAAACCCGACTAGTAGCGGTCTAGATACGCAGTATTTT
j_gene: TRBJ1-6; v_gene: TRBV12-5; d_gene: TRBD1; abundance: .; CDR3aa: CASGWTGWVGSDNSPLHF; CDR3nt: TGTGCTAGTGGCTGGACAGGGTGGGTAGGTAGTGATAATTCACCCCTCCACTTT
j_gene: TRBJ1-2; v_gene: TRBV25-1; d_gene: .; abundance: .; CDR3aa: CASSELYAGGYTF; CDR3nt: TGTGCCAGCAGTGAATTATATGCGGGGGGCTACACCTTC
j_gene: TRBJ1-6; v_gene: TRBV5-1; d_gene: .; abundance: .; CDR3aa: CASSLNREVNSPLHF; CDR3nt: TGCGCCAGCAGCTTAAACAGGGAGGTAAATTCACCCCTCCACTTT
j_gene: TRBJ1-4; v_gene: TRBV27; d_gene: .; abundance: .; CDR3aa: CASTPIGGRSPTNEKLFF; CDR3nt: TGTGCCAGCACCCCCATCGGAGGGCGGAGTCCAACTAATGAAAAACTGTTTTTT
j_gene: TRBJ1-1; v_gene: TRBV2; d_gene: .; abundance: once; CDR3aa: CASSEAPRNTEAFF; CDR3nt: TGTGCCAGCAGTGAAGCCCCACGGAACACTGAAGCTTTCTTT
j_gene: TRBJ1-6; v_gene: TRBV5-1; d_gene: .; abundance: .; CDR3aa: CASSLVGHNSPLHF; CDR3nt: TGCGCCAGCAGCTTGGTGGGTCATAATTCACCCCTCCACTTT
j_gene: TRBJ2-3; v_gene: TRBV19; d_gene: .; abundance: .; CDR3aa: CASSIGGVGTDTQYF; CDR3nt: TGTGCCAGTAGTATAGGGGGGGTGGGCACAGATACGCAGTATTTT
j_gene: TRBJ1-5; v_gene: TRBV20-1; d_gene: .; abundance: .; CDR3aa: CSASNRETHQPQHF; CDR3nt: TGCAGTGCTAGTAACAGGGAGACCCATCAGCCCCAGCATTTT
j_gene: TRBJ2-7; v_gene: TRBV5-6; d_gene: TRBD1; abundance: .; CDR3aa: CASKRTGAYEQYF; CDR3nt: TGTGCCAGCAAAAGGACAGGTGCCTACGAGCAGTACTTC
j_gene: TRBJ1-5; v_gene: TRBV5-1; d_gene: TRBD1; abundance: .; CDR3aa: CASSTGQGGQPQHF; CDR3nt: TGCGCCAGCAGCACTGGACAGGGCGGTCAGCCCCAGCATTTT
j_gene: TRBJ2-5; v_gene: TRBV9; d_gene: TRBD1; abundance: .; CDR3aa: CASSKDRGKETQYF; CDR3nt: TGTGCCAGCAGCAAGGACAGGGGGAAAGAGACCCAGTACTTC
j_gene: TRBJ1-1; v_gene: TRBV6-2/TRBV6-3; d_gene: .; abundance: .; CDR3aa: CASSDRAEAFF; CDR3nt: TGTGCCAGCAGTGACAGAGCTGAAGCTTTCTTT
j_gene: TRBJ2-7; v_gene: TRBV5-1; d_gene: TRBD1; abundance: .; CDR3aa: CASSFTGEKSYEQYF; CDR3nt: TGCGCCAGCAGCTTCACAGGGGAGAAAAGCTACGAGCAGTACTTC
j_gene: TRBJ1-1; v_gene: TRBV7-9; d_gene: .; abundance: once; CDR3aa: CASQADSMNTEAFF; CDR3nt: TGTGCCAGCCAGGCAGATTCGATGAACACTGAAGCTTTCTTT
j_gene: TRBJ2-1; v_gene: TRBV30; d_gene: .; abundance: .; CDR3aa: CAWGARSSGSSYNEQFF; CDR3nt: TGTGCCTGGGGGGCGCGCTCATCGGGGAGCTCCTACAATGAGCAGTTCTTC
j_gene: TRBJ1-5; v_gene: TRBV2; d_gene: .; abundance: .; CDR3aa: CASLGEYSNQPQHF; CDR3nt: TGTGCCAGCTTGGGGGAATATAGCAATCAGCCCCAGCATTTT
j_gene: TRBJ2-1; v_gene: TRBV30; d_gene: TRBD2; abundance: .; CDR3aa: CAWRTAAGGARQFF; CDR3nt: TGTGCCTGGAGAACTGCAGCGGGGGGGGCGCGGCAGTTCTTC
j_gene: TRBJ2-1; v_gene: TRBV12-3/TRBV12-4; d_gene: .; abundance: few; CDR3aa: CASSLSDNEQFF; CDR3nt: TGTGCCAGCAGCCTCTCCGACAATGAGCAGTTCTTC
j_gene: TRBJ1-2; v_gene: TRBV30; d_gene: .; abundance: .; CDR3aa: CAWSPQGGILTF; CDR3nt: TGTGCCTGGAGTCCACAAGGGGGGATTTTGACCTTC
j_gene: TRBJ2-6; v_gene: TRBV5-1; d_gene: TRBD2; abundance: .; CDR3aa: CASSFRGGSGANVLTF; CDR3nt: TGCGCCAGCAGCTTTCGCGGGGGCTCTGGGGCCAACGTCCTGACTTTC
j_gene: TRBJ2-5; v_gene: TRBV11-2; d_gene: .; abundance: .; CDR3aa: CASSLNQETQYF; CDR3nt: TGTGCCAGCAGCTTAAACCAAGAGACCCAGTACTTC
j_gene: TRBJ2-5; v_gene: TRBV7-9; d_gene: .; abundance: .; CDR3aa: CASSLDVGKQETQYF; CDR3nt: TGTGCCAGCAGCTTAGACGTCGGGAAACAAGAGACCCAGTACTTC
j_gene: TRBJ1-1; v_gene: TRBV7-6; d_gene: .; abundance: .; CDR3aa: CASSNHGMNTEAFF; CDR3nt: TGTGCCAGCAGTAACCACGGGATGAACACTGAAGCTTTCTTT
j_gene: TRBJ1-1; v_gene: TRBV20-1; d_gene: .; abundance: .; CDR3aa: CSASRGGTPVNTEAFF; CDR3nt: TGCAGTGCTAGTCGGGGGGGGACACCCGTGAACACTGAAGCTTTCTTT
j_gene: TRBJ1-5; v_gene: TRBV6-6; d_gene: TRBD1; abundance: .; CDR3aa: CASRRDSYSNQPQHF; CDR3nt: TGTGCCAGCAGGCGGGACAGCTATAGCAATCAGCCCCAGCATTTT
j_gene: TRBJ1-2; v_gene: TRBV4-3; d_gene: TRBD1; abundance: .; CDR3aa: CASSDRDRLYGYTF; CDR3nt: TGCGCCAGCAGCGACCGGGACAGGCTCTATGGCTACACCTTC
j_gene: TRBJ1-2; v_gene: TRBV30; d_gene: .; abundance: .; CDR3aa: CAWRYTYGYTF; CDR3nt: TGTGCCTGGAGGTACACCTATGGCTACACCTTC
j_gene: TRBJ2-1; v_gene: TRBV6-2/TRBV6-3; d_gene: .; abundance: .; CDR3aa: CASSSRGLFGLF; CDR3nt: TGTGCCAGCAGCTCCCGAGGACTTTTCGGGCTCTTC
j_gene: TRBJ1-2; v_gene: TRBV9; d_gene: .; abundance: .; CDR3aa: CASSARQVHNYGYTF; CDR3nt: TGTGCCAGCAGCGCCCGACAGGTCCATAACTATGGCTACACCTTC
j_gene: TRBJ1-5; v_gene: TRBV4-2; d_gene: .; abundance: few; CDR3aa: CASSQRNRGNQPQHF; CDR3nt: TGTGCCAGCAGCCAACGGAATAGGGGCAATCAGCCCCAGCATTTT
j_gene: TRBJ1-2; v_gene: TRBV9; d_gene: .; abundance: few; CDR3aa: CASSVGPGVSNYGYTF; CDR3nt: TGTGCCAGCAGCGTAGGACCGGGGGTCTCTAACTATGGCTACACCTTC
j_gene: TRBJ2-5; v_gene: TRBV5-4; d_gene: .; abundance: .; CDR3aa: CASSLYGVEETQYF; CDR3nt: TGTGCCAGCAGCTTGTACGGAGTGGAAGAGACCCAGTACTTC
j_gene: TRBJ1-4; v_gene: TRBV3-1/TRBV3-2; d_gene: .; abundance: .; CDR3aa: CASSQPGLFRAGEKLFF; CDR3nt: TGTGCCAGCAGCCAACCGGGATTGTTCAGAGCAGGTGAAAAACTGTTTTTT
j_gene: TRBJ1-2; v_gene: TRBV11-2; d_gene: TRBD1; abundance: .; CDR3aa: CASSRTGGENYGYTF; CDR3nt: TGTGCCAGCAGCCGGACAGGGGGCGAGAACTATGGCTACACCTTC
j_gene: TRBJ1-2; v_gene: TRBV28; d_gene: TRBD1; abundance: .; CDR3aa: CASSLTGTGGYGYTF; CDR3nt: TGTGCCAGCAGTCTGACCGGGACAGGGGGCTATGGCTACACCTTC
j_gene: TRBJ2-1; v_gene: TRBV27; d_gene: .; abundance: once; CDR3aa: CASSSRQPGSEQFF; CDR3nt: TGTGCCAGCAGTTCCCGACAGCCCGGGTCGGAGCAGTTCTTC
j_gene: TRBJ2-3; v_gene: TRBV10-3; d_gene: TRBD2; abundance: once; CDR3aa: CAIRTSGGETDTQYF; CDR3nt: TGTGCCATCAGGACTAGCGGGGGAGAGACAGATACGCAGTATTTT
j_gene: TRBJ1-1; v_gene: TRBV2; d_gene: TRBD1; abundance: .; CDR3aa: CASGGTGATIRNTEAFF; CDR3nt: TGTGCCAGCGGAGGGACAGGGGCGACGATAAGGAACACTGAAGCTTTCTTT
j_gene: TRBJ1-4; v_gene: TRBV7-8; d_gene: TRBD1; abundance: .; CDR3aa: CASSLSGTANEKLFF; CDR3nt: TGTGCCAGCAGCTTGAGTGGGACAGCAAATGAAAAACTGTTTTTT
j_gene: TRBJ1-5; v_gene: TRBV6-5; d_gene: TRBD1; abundance: .; CDR3aa: CASSPQGARNQPQHF; CDR3nt: TGTGCCAGCAGCCCCCAGGGGGCGCGCAATCAGCCCCAGCATTTT
j_gene: TRBJ2-1; v_gene: TRBV6-1; d_gene: .; abundance: .; CDR3aa: CASSEQGYVQNEQFF; CDR3nt: TGTGCCAGCAGTGAACAGGGCTACGTCCAGAATGAGCAGTTCTTC
j_gene: TRBJ2-5; v_gene: TRBV6-1; d_gene: .; abundance: .; CDR3aa: CASSEAAGGGETQYF; CDR3nt: TGTGCCAGCAGTGAAGCGGCAGGGGGAGGGGAGACCCAGTACTTC
j_gene: TRBJ2-7; v_gene: TRBV30; d_gene: .; abundance: .; CDR3aa: CAWSVLHYQPTYEQYF; CDR3nt: TGTGCCTGGAGTGTACTCCACTACCAACCCACCTACGAGCAGTACTTC